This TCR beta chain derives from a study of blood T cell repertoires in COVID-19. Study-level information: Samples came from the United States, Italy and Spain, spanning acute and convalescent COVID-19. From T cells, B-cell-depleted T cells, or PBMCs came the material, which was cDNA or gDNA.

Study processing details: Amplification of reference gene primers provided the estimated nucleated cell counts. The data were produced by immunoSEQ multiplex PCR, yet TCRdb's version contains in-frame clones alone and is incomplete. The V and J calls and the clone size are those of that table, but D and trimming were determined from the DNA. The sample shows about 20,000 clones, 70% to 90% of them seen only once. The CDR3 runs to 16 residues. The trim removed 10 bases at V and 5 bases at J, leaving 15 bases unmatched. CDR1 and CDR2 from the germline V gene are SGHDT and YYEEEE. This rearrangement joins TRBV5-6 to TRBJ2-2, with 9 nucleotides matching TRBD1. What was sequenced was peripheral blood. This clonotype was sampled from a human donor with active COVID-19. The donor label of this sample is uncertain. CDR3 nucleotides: TGTGCCGGACAGGGGTGGACGCAGAGAAATACCGGGGAGCTGTTTTTT. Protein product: CAGQGWTQRNTGELFF.